The 24 T cell receptor beta chains below were found in one sample sequenced in a study of cytotoxic CD8 clonotypes in ibrutinib-treated CLL. The repertoire was sequenced with immunoSEQ multiplex PCR; TCRdb's copy has only in-frame clones and lacks some. The table has 150,000 to 200,000 clones, 70% to 90% seen once; the top ten hold 3%. Sequencing used PBMCs, obtained at disease progression, from a patient treated with ibrutinib. These receptors originate from a human donor with chronic lymphocytic leukemia.

The J gene is TRBJ2-7, the V gene TRBV5-4; tentative D call: TRBD2 (5 bases). Germline V gene lookup returns CDR1 SGHNT and CDR2 YYREEE (reference sequence). V was clipped by 4 bases and J by 6 bases, with 14 bases between them. CDR3 length: 13 residues. CDR3 in amino acids: CASSLPTGVEQYF. In DNA, the CDR3 is TGTGCCAGCAGCCTACCTACCGGGGTCGAGCAGTACTTC.

The chain links TRBV18 to TRBJ2-2; D gene uncertain. V was shortened by 5 bases and J by 4 bases, with 8 bases between the two germline ends. In germline, CDR1 is KGHSH, CDR2 LQKENI. This CDR3 is 13 amino acids long. The CDR3 protein is CASSSSATGELFF. DNA of the CDR3: TGTGCCAGCTCATCAAGTGCCACCGGGGAGCTGTTTTTT.

This CDR3 is CASTPGGEYEQYF. The CDR3 DNA reads as TGCGCCAGTACCCCCGGGGGGGAATACGAGCAGTACTTC. J is TRBJ2-7 and V is TRBV5-1, with 8 bases matching TRBD2. V lost 8 bases, J lost 4 bases, and 8 bases stayed unmatched. Germline V gene data show CDR1 as SGHRS and CDR2 as YFSETQ. CDR3 length equals 13 residues.

This clone was observed a single time. The chain has TRBV28 and TRBJ2-3; D is uncertain. The CDR3 runs to 18 residues. CDR1 and CDR2 (germline): MDHEN, SYDVKM. V shed 3 bases and J shed 2 bases, with 21 bases lying between them. The CDR3 sequence: CASSFSTVVGRYTDTQYF. CDR3 in DNA: TGTGCCAGCAGTTTCAGCACGGTGGTTGGCAGATACACAGATACGCAGTATTTT.

This clone has more than one count but fewer than ten. This chain joins TRBV28 and TRBJ1-3; D may be TRBD1 (5 bases). V dropped 6 bases and J dropped 0 bases, with 27 bases sitting between them. Germline CDR1 reads MDHEN; CDR2 reads SYDVKM. The CDR3 has 20 amino acids. The CDR3 coding sequence is TGTGCCAGCAGCAACCCACATTACGGTAGACAGCGTAGCTCTGGAAACACCATATATTTT. The encoded protein is CASSNPHYGRQRSSGNTIYF.

The rearrangement uses TRBV7-2 and TRBJ2-3; TRBD2 aligns across 14 bases. Germline loops: CDR1 SGHTA, CDR2 FQGNSA. J was trimmed by 4 bases and V by 5 bases; bases with no gene match: 14. This CDR3 has 19 amino acids. The CDR3 protein is CASSPTPGLAGEVADTQYF. In DNA, the CDR3 is TGTGCCAGCAGCCCAACTCCGGGACTAGCGGGAGAAGTCGCAGATACGCAGTATTTT.

This clone occurred once. This rearrangement joins TRBV2 to TRBJ2-5; TRBD1 matches at 10 bases. Per germline, CDR1 SNHLY and CDR2 FYNNEI. This CDR3 comprises 14 residues. J lost 1 base, V lost 11 bases, and 7 bases had no gene match. DNA of the CDR3: TGTGCCGGACAGAGGGACAGGGGCCAAGAGACCCAGTACTTC. It yields the protein CAGQRDRGQETQYF.

The rearrangement uses TRBV6-5 and TRBJ1-1; possibly TRBD1 for D (5 bases). The V end was cut by 2 bases, the J end by 1 base, with 11 bases between. Looked up from germline, CDR1 is MNHEY and CDR2 is SVGAGI. The CDR3 is made up of 15 amino acids. The CDR3: CASSYAWDSNTEAFF. Written as DNA, the CDR3 is TGTGCCAGCAGTTACGCCTGGGACTCGAACACTGAAGCTTTCTTT.

The chain carries TRBV7-9 and TRBJ1-4; D ambiguous. The germline V and J ends were trimmed by 0 bases and 1 base, with 9 bases remaining between them. The CDR3 spans 16 residues. CDR1 and CDR2 (germline): SEHNR, FQNEAQ (reference sequence). CDR3 DNA sequence: TGTGCCAGCAGCTTAGCGACGACAAGAACTAATGAAAAACTGTTTTTT. This gives the protein CASSLATTRTNEKLFF.

CDR3 residues: CAISDLSGRALNEQFF. CDR3 in DNA: TGTGCCATCAGTGATCTCAGCGGGAGGGCACTAAATGAGCAGTTCTTC. The chain employs TRBV10-3 and TRBJ2-1, with 10 bases matching TRBD2. V lost 3 bases, J lost 7 bases, and 9 bases stayed unmatched. Germline V CDR1 and CDR2: ENHRY, SYGVKD. The CDR3 has 16 amino acids.

V and J are TRBV5-1 and TRBJ2-7; tentatively, D is TRBD1 or TRBD2 (5 bases each). CDR1 SGHRS and CDR2 YFSETQ come from the germline V gene. Trimming removed 4 bases from V and 0 bases from J, with 14 bases in between. The CDR3 length is 15 residues. The CDR3 protein is CASSRTGTDSYEQYF. CDR3 coding DNA: TGCGCCAGCAGCCGGACCGGGACCGACTCCTACGAGCAGTACTTC.

This clone was seen once. The genes are TRBV28 and TRBJ1-3, with 10 positions matching TRBD1. This CDR3 comprises 20 residues. Trimming cost V 5 bases and J 0 bases; bases outside gene matches: 16. Per the germline V gene, CDR1 is MDHEN and CDR2 is SYDVKM. The CDR3 spells CASSTKLPGQGLYSGNTIYF. The CDR3 bases are TGTGCCAGCAGTACTAAACTTCCGGGACAGGGGCTATACTCTGGAAACACCATATATTTT.

This clone turned up a few times. The rearrangement joins TRBV7-2 to TRBJ2-1; D gene unclear. This CDR3 contains 13 residues. Trimming took 7 bases from V and 5 from J, leaving 12 bases between them. Germline assignment: CDR1 SGHTA and CDR2 FQGNSA. The CDR3 reads CASTTYLDNEQFF. The CDR3 coding sequence is TGTGCCAGCACGACCTACCTCGACAATGAGCAGTTCTTC.

The chain is built from TRBV5-1 and TRBJ1-2, with D unresolved. The CDR3 contains 15 residues. Germline-derived CDR1 and CDR2 are SGHRS and YFSETQ. V lost 3 bases and J lost 5, with 17 bases in between. Written as DNA, the CDR3 is TGCGCCAGCAGCTCCCCCCCGGGCCAGAAATATGGCTACACCTTC. It specifies CASSSPPGQKYGYTF.

The chain has TRBV9 and TRBJ1-1; D gene uncertain. The germline V and J ends were trimmed by 3 bases and 0 bases, with 12 bases remaining between them. The CDR3 runs 15 residues. Germline V gene lookup returns CDR1 SGDLS and CDR2 YYNGEE. CDR3 nucleotides: TGTGCCAGCAGCGGGAACCGGGCCATGAACACTGAAGCTTTCTTT. Translation: CASSGNRAMNTEAFF. The full variable domain, rest sourced from reference TRBV9 and TRBJ1-1, is DSGVTQTPKHLITATGQRVTLRCSPRSGDLSVYWYQQSLDQGLQFLIQYYNGEERAKGNILERFSAQQFPDLHSELNLSSLELGDSALYFCASSGNRAMNTEAFFGQGTRLTVV.

This clone has only a few counts. The chain joins TRBV19 to TRBJ2-1, with D perhaps matching TRBD1 (5 bases). The CDR3 runs to 15 residues. V shed 5 bases and J shed 8 bases, with 19 bases lying between them. The germline V gene encodes CDR1 LNHDA and CDR2 SQIVND (reference sequence). The CDR3 bases are TGTGCCAGTAGTCGGGCCGCAGGGCGGTTTGATGAGCAGTTCTTC. Translation gives CASSRAAGRFDEQFF.

This chain links TRBV2 with TRBJ1-2, with no clear D. V lost 0 bases and J 0 bases, leaving 2 bases between the germline ends. The CDR3 extends over 13 amino acids. Germline assignment: CDR1 SNHLY and CDR2 FYNNEI. CDR3 protein: CASSEASNYGYTF. DNA of the CDR3: TGTGCCAGCAGTGAAGCCTCTAACTATGGCTACACCTTC.

The rearrangement uses TRBV6-6 and TRBJ2-1, with a tentative D call TRBD2 (6 bases). V shed 4 bases and J shed 4 bases, with 11 bases lying between them. The CDR3 contains 14 residues. From germline, CDR1 is MNHNY and CDR2 SVGAGI (reference sequence). The CDR3 spells CASSLASEYNEQFF. The CDR3 nucleotides read TGTGCCAGCAGTTTGGCTAGCGAGTACAATGAGCAGTTCTTC.

This chain connects TRBV6-5 to TRBJ1-5; no definite D call. Germline assignment: CDR1 MNHEY and CDR2 SVGAGI. Trimming took off 8 bases at V and 6 bases at J, with 11 bases between the two ends. The CDR3 loop spans 12 amino acids. DNA of the CDR3: TGTGCCAGCGGCTTTGGGGTTCAGCCCCAGCATTTT. It translates to CASGFGVQPQHF.

This chain joins TRBV12-1 and TRBJ1-5. TRBV12-1 is shown as a pseudogene. This CDR3 region has 15 residues. CDR3 in amino acids: CASSFTHWWDQPQHF. CDR3 nucleotides: TGTGCCAGCAGCTTTACTCATTGGTGGGATCAGCCCCAGCATTTT.

The gene calls are TRBV7-8 and TRBJ2-2, with 9 bases that match TRBD2. Germline CDR1 SGHVS, CDR2 FQNEAQ. This CDR3 has 18 amino acids. Germline trimming cut 5 bases from V and 1 base from J; bases unmatched to any gene: 11. CDR3: CASSLRASGAGNTGELFF. The CDR3 coding sequence is TGTGCCAGCAGCCTAAGGGCTAGCGGGGCCGGGAACACCGGGGAGCTGTTTTTT.

The rearrangement links TRBV5-4 to TRBJ1-2; no definite D call. The CDR3 totals 13 residues. CDR1 is SGHNT, CDR2 YYREEE, per germline (reference sequence). The V and J ends lost 0 bases and 0 bases respectively, with 3 bases between them. The CDR3 bases are TGTGCCAGCAGCTTGGTAACTAACTATGGCTACACCTTC. This sequence encodes CASSLVTNYGYTF.

This clone was counted a few times. The chain combines TRBV14 with TRBJ1-1, with D unclear. The germline gives CDR1 SGHDN, CDR2 FVKESK. CDR3 length equals 15 residues. Trimming stripped 5 bases from V and 4 bases from J, with 17 bases between. The CDR3 spells CASSKTGKGRTEAFF. The CDR3 DNA is TGTGCCAGCAGCAAGACGGGAAAAGGGCGCACTGAAGCTTTCTTT. The variable domain in full, completed from reference TRBV14 and TRBJ1-1, reads EAGVTQFPSHSVIEKGQTVTLRCDPISGHDNLYWYRRVMGKEIKFLLHFVKESKQDESGMPNNRFLAERTGGTYSTLKVQPAELEDSGVYFCASSKTGKGRTEAFFGQGTRLTVV.

V and J are TRBV2 and TRBJ2-7, with D hard to call. Germline loops: CDR1 SNHLY, CDR2 FYNNEI. The CDR3 spans 16 residues. The V gene lost 1 base and the J gene lost 0 bases, with 13 bases spanning the gap. DNA for the CDR3: TGTGCCAGCAGTGAAGGTCGGAGCGAAAACTCCTACGAGCAGTACTTC. Encoded protein: CASSEGRSENSYEQYF.